Presented here are 27 T cell receptor beta chains from one specimen sequenced in a study of cytomegalovirus exposure and HLA in healthy donors. The PCR contained 60 Vbeta and 13 Jbeta primers. The protocol was immunoSEQ multiplex PCR, while the TCRdb copy is restricted to in-frame clones and leaves out a portion. This table holds 150,000 or so clones, 75% to 85% found once. The sequenced sample consisted of PBMCs. These TCRs come from a man aged 50 to 60 in good health and CMV-seropositive.

The chain combines TRBV15 with TRBJ1-2; D not certain. Germline CDR1 LNHNV, CDR2 YYDKDF (reference sequence). This CDR3 has 16 amino acids. With 0 bases removed from V and 0 bases from J, the gap between germline ends came to 11 bases. CDR3 loop: CATSRDRVTSNYGYTF. In nucleotides, the CDR3 is TGTGCCACCAGCAGAGATCGAGTGACATCTAACTATGGCTACACCTTC.

This sequence joins TRBV21-1 and TRBJ1-1; the table names TRBD1, a call not compared with the DNA. TRBV21-1 is assigned pseudogene status. CDR3 size: 14 residues. The CDR3 nucleotides read TGTGCCAGCAGCAAAGAAAGGGGGAGTACTGAAGCTTTCTTT. Protein: CASSKERGSTEAFF.

The chain joins TRBV5-1 to TRBJ2-5, with TRBD1 identical over 12 bases. This CDR3 has 15 residues. CDR1 and CDR2 from the germline V gene are SGHRS and YFSETQ. With 4 bases clipped from V and 5 bases from J, the junction kept 6 bases outside the gene matches. This CDR3 reads CASSGGTGGKETQYF. DNA of the CDR3: TGCGCCAGCAGCGGGGGGACAGGGGGCAAGGAGACCCAGTACTTC.

The gene calls are TRBV5-1 and TRBJ2-1; TRBD2 matches 8 bases. CDR1 is SGHRS and CDR2 is YFSETQ in the germline V gene. V gave up 6 bases and J gave up 5 bases; unmatched junction bases: 10. The CDR3 loop spans 15 amino acids. This CDR3 reads CASTSQAGVNNEQFF. In DNA, the CDR3 is TGCGCCAGCACTTCTCAAGCGGGAGTGAACAATGAGCAGTTCTTC. The variable domain in full, completed from reference TRBV5-1 and TRBJ2-1, reads KAGVTQTPRYLIKTRGQQVTLSCSPISGHRSVSWYQQTPGQGLQFLFEYFSETQRNKGNFPGRFSGRQFSNSRSEMNVSTLELGDSALYLCASTSQAGVNNEQFFGPGTRLTVL.

V and J are TRBV19 and TRBJ1-1; tentatively, D is TRBD1 (6 bases). CDR3 size: 14 residues. Between the trimmed V and J ends, which lost 4 bases and 7 bases, there was a span of 16 bases. Looked up from germline, CDR1 is LNHDA and CDR2 is SQIVND (reference sequence). CDR3 sequence reads: CASSTEGGVVEAFF. CDR3 DNA sequence: TGTGCCAGTAGTACCGAGGGGGGGGTAGTTGAAGCTTTCTTT.

The chain employs TRBV5-1 and TRBJ1-4; 9 nucleotides agree with TRBD1. This CDR3 is 13 amino acids long. Germline V gene lookup returns CDR1 SGHRS and CDR2 YFSETQ. The ends lost 3 bases at V and 8 bases at J; junction bases unmatched: 2. DNA of the CDR3: TGCGCCAGCAGCTGGACAGGGGAGGAAAAACTGTTTTTT. Translating gives CASSWTGEEKLFF. The complete variable domain, with remaining parts taken from reference TRBV5-1 and TRBJ1-4, reads KAGVTQTPRYLIKTRGQQVTLSCSPISGHRSVSWYQQTPGQGLQFLFEYFSETQRNKGNFPGRFSGRQFSNSRSEMNVSTLELGDSALYLCASSWTGEEKLFFGSGTQLSVL.

This clone was seen more than once but under ten times. The genes are TRBV6-1 and TRBJ1-2; the match to TRBD1 covers 8 bases. This CDR3 is 16 amino acids long. The germline CDR1 and CDR2 sequences are MNHNS and SASEGT. J was trimmed by 1 base and V by 2 bases; bases with no gene match: 6. CDR3 region: CASSEHGQGSNYGYTF. CDR3 nucleotides: TGTGCCAGCAGTGAACACGGACAGGGTAGTAACTATGGCTACACCTTC.

The CDR3 protein is CASSYEAGPGNTIYF. The CDR3 DNA sequence: TGTGCCAGCAGTTACGAGGCAGGGCCTGGAAACACCATATATTTT. The chain links TRBV6-6 to TRBJ1-3; TRBD1 is a possible D gene (5 bases). CDR3 length: 15 residues. The V gene's germline CDR1 is MNHNY and CDR2 SVGAGI (reference sequence). V lost 2 bases and J 2 bases, leaving 10 bases between the germline ends.

V and J are TRBV6-5 and TRBJ1-5; D is possibly TRBD1 (6 bases). Between the trimmed V and J ends, which lost 5 bases and 6 bases, there was a span of 14 bases. Germline CDR1 MNHEY, CDR2 SVGAGI. CDR3 length: 14 amino acids. This chain's CDR3 is CASSETGGAQPQHF. DNA of the CDR3: TGTGCCAGCAGTGAGACCGGGGGGGCTCAGCCCCAGCATTTT.

This clone was counted only a few times. V usage is TRBV9 and J usage is TRBJ2-3, with TRBD2 matching over 9 bases. Germline assignment: CDR1 SGDLS and CDR2 YYNGEE. The CDR3 totals 12 residues. V dropped 7 bases and J dropped 6; count of bases not matched to a gene: 3. The DNA of the CDR3 is TGTGCCAGCTCTAGCGGGGAGGATACGCAGTATTTT. Residues: CASSSGEDTQYF.

J is TRBJ1-5 and V is TRBV5-6, with TRBD1 as a possible D gene (5 bases). The CDR3 is made up of 14 amino acids. Germline CDR1 and CDR2: SGHDT and YYEEEE. V lost 6 bases, J lost 5 bases, and 15 bases lay in between. In DNA, the CDR3 is TGTGCCAGCAACGGACGGGGGAAGGATCAGCCCCAGCATTTT. It translates to CASNGRGKDQPQHF.

Remarks on this clone: The same CDR3 also results from other DNA sequences found in this sample. This chain links TRBV27 with TRBJ1-6; D is unclear. Trimming cost V 5 bases and J 4 bases, with 3 bases left between them. Germline V gene lookup returns CDR1 MNHEY and CDR2 SMNVEV (reference sequence). The CDR3 is made up of 12 amino acids. CDR3 DNA: TGTGCCAGCAGTCTATATAATTCACCCCTCCACTTT. Its protein product is CASSLYNSPLHF.

The chain joins TRBV5-1 to TRBJ2-5; the match to TRBD2 covers 8 bases. This CDR3 is built from 16 residues. Per germline, CDR1 SGHRS and CDR2 YFSETQ. V was clipped by 0 bases and J by 5 bases; unmatched bases: 9. The CDR3 sequence is CASSLGVGLGRETQYF. The DNA for the CDR3 is TGCGCCAGCAGCTTGGGAGTGGGACTAGGGCGCGAGACCCAGTACTTC.

This clone was found a few times. This chain links TRBV6-5 with TRBJ2-7; TRBD1 matches 8 bases. Germline V gives CDR1 MNHEY, CDR2 SVGAGI. CDR3 length: 14 amino acids. The trim removed 5 bases at V and 3 bases at J, leaving 6 bases unmatched. The CDR3 DNA is TGTGCCAGCAGTCCCGGGACAGGTTTCTACGAGCAGTACGTC. It specifies CASSPGTGFYEQYV.

The rearrangement links TRBV29-1 to TRBJ1-1, with TRBD1 identical over 8 bases. V was pared by 4 bases and J by 4 bases, with 11 bases of the junction left unmatched. The CDR3 has 15 residues. The V gene's germline CDR1 is SQVTM and CDR2 ANQGSEA. CDR3 DNA: TGCAGCGTTGGGACAGGGACTACCACCGTCACTGAAGCTTTCTTT. Its protein is CSVGTGTTTVTEAFF.

The chain links TRBV5-1 to TRBJ1-1; TRBD1 is a possible D gene (5 bases). Germline lookup yields CDR1 SGHRS and CDR2 YFSETQ. The CDR3 spans 13 residues. The V gene lost 4 bases and the J gene lost 5 bases, with 12 bases spanning the gap. CDR3 loop: CASSQDMTTEAFF. DNA for the CDR3: TGCGCCAGCAGCCAGGACATGACGACTGAAGCTTTCTTT. Full variable domain (remainder filled in from reference TRBV5-1 and TRBJ1-1): KAGVTQTPRYLIKTRGQQVTLSCSPISGHRSVSWYQQTPGQGLQFLFEYFSETQRNKGNFPGRFSGRQFSNSRSEMNVSTLELGDSALYLCASSQDMTTEAFFGQGTRLTVV.

V usage is TRBV18 and J usage is TRBJ1-1, with TRBD1 matching 8 bases. Germline CDR1 KGHSH, CDR2 LQKENI. This CDR3 comprises 14 residues. V lost 5 bases to trimming and J lost 2 bases; unmatched junction nucleotides: 4. The CDR3 is CASSFGQGNTEAFF. The CDR3 DNA reads TGTGCCAGCTCATTCGGACAGGGCAACACTGAAGCTTTCTTT.

This chain uses TRBV9 with TRBJ2-1, with 8 bases identical to TRBD2. Germline-derived CDR1 and CDR2 are SGDLS and YYNGEE. The CDR3 contains 15 residues. V shed 0 bases, J shed 7 bases, and the junction held 6 bases outside the gene matches. The DNA for the CDR3 is TGTGCCAGCAGCGTAGCCGGGGGGGCCGGGAATGAGCAGTTCTTC. Translated: CASSVAGGAGNEQFF. The full variable domain, in which reference TRBV9 and TRBJ2-1 provide the parts outside the CDR3, is DSGVTQTPKHLITATGQRVTLRCSPRSGDLSVYWYQQSLDQGLQFLIQYYNGEERAKGNILERFSAQQFPDLHSELNLSSLELGDSALYFCASSVAGGAGNEQFFGPGTRLTVL.

In regard to this clone: Germline and junction disagree at one end, which may indicate a read error. The V gene is TRBV7-9, the J gene TRBJ2-1; no clear D gene. This CDR3 region has 16 residues. The V gene's germline CDR1 is SEHNR and CDR2 FQNEAQ (reference sequence). This chain's CDR3 is CSSSFSVATLGDEQFF. CDR3 in DNA: TGTTCCAGCAGCTTTTCCGTGGCGACTCTAGGCGATGAGCAGTTCTTC.

As regards this clone: An end of the junction does not agree with germline; a read error may underlie this. The chain recombines TRBV7-9 with TRBJ2-2; 7 positions agree with TRBD1. The CDR3 has 19 residues. CDR1 is SEHNR, CDR2 FQNEAQ, per germline (reference sequence). CDR3 in DNA: TGTTCCAGCAGCTTACGGACTGCGACAGGGATGATGGAGACCGGGGAGCTGTTTTTT. This sequence encodes CSSSLRTATGMMETGELFF.

V usage is TRBV29-1 and J usage is TRBJ1-1; 8 nucleotides match TRBD1. The trim removed 7 bases at V and 2 bases at J, leaving 6 bases unmatched. This CDR3 is 13 amino acids long. Looked up from germline, CDR1 is SQVTM and CDR2 is ANQGSEA. The CDR3 loop reads CSGCRGLNTEAFF. For the CDR3, the DNA is TGCAGCGGGTGCAGGGGGCTCAACACTGAAGCTTTCTTT.

The CDR3 here is CASSLVGLAGRKETQYF. As DNA, the CDR3 is TGTGCCAGCAGCTTAGTTGGTCTAGCGGGCCGGAAAGAGACCCAGTACTTC. The chain carries TRBV11-3 and TRBJ2-5, with 8 nucleotides matching TRBD2. The V gene's germline CDR1 is SGHNT and CDR2 YENEEA. V shed 1 base, J shed 3 bases, and the junction held 10 bases outside the gene matches. The CDR3 sequence is 17 residues long.

The chain has TRBV9 and TRBJ2-7; a weak D match, TRBD1 (6 bases). This CDR3 has 15 amino acids. From germline, CDR1 is SGDLS and CDR2 YYNGEE. Trimming stripped 5 bases from V and 0 bases from J, with 15 bases between. The chain's CDR3 is CASSKRDTSSYEQYF. DNA for the CDR3: TGTGCCAGCAGTAAACGGGACACTAGCTCCTACGAGCAGTACTTC.

This clone has only a few counts. The chain combines TRBV10-1 with TRBJ2-2; 7 bases align to TRBD2. The CDR3 contains 15 residues. Germline CDR1 WNHNN, CDR2 SYGVQD (reference sequence). The junction had 2 bases not matched to a gene; V was cut back by 2 bases and J by 2 bases. The CDR3 protein is CASSEGGGNTGELFF. CDR3 in DNA: TGCGCCAGCAGTGAGGGCGGGGGAAACACCGGGGAGCTGTTTTTT.

This chain joins TRBV10-1 and TRBJ2-5; D remains ambiguous. V shed 0 bases and J shed 1 base, with 6 bases lying between them. The length of the CDR3 is 14 residues. CDR1 WNHNN and CDR2 SYGVQD come from the germline V gene (reference sequence). The CDR3 DNA sequence: TGCGCCAGCAGTGAGTCGGTGGCCCAAGAGACCCAGTACTTC. This translates into CASSESVAQETQYF.

The chain carries TRBV2 and TRBJ1-4, with 9 bases identical to TRBD1. The CDR3 contains 15 residues. Germline values: CDR1 SNHLY, CDR2 FYNNEI. Trimming at V came to 6 bases and at J to 8 bases, leaving 10 bases not matched to a gene. CDR3 in amino acids: CASSPQGAEGEKLFF. DNA for the CDR3: TGTGCCAGCAGCCCACAGGGGGCGGAGGGGGAAAAACTGTTTTTT.

This clone was detected once. The V gene is TRBV9, the J gene TRBJ1-2; 9 bases fit TRBD1. The CDR3 is 16 amino acids. CDR1 and CDR2 (germline): SGDLS, YYNGEE. The J segment lost 0 bases and the V segment lost 3 bases, leaving 6 bases of the junction unmatched. The CDR3 coding sequence is TGTGCCAGCAGCGAGAGGGACAGGGTAGCTAACTATGGCTACACCTTC. The encoded protein is CASSERDRVANYGYTF. The variable domain in full, completed from reference TRBV9 and TRBJ1-2, reads DSGVTQTPKHLITATGQRVTLRCSPRSGDLSVYWYQQSLDQGLQFLIQYYNGEERAKGNILERFSAQQFPDLHSELNLSSLELGDSALYFCASSERDRVANYGYTFGSGTRLTVV.